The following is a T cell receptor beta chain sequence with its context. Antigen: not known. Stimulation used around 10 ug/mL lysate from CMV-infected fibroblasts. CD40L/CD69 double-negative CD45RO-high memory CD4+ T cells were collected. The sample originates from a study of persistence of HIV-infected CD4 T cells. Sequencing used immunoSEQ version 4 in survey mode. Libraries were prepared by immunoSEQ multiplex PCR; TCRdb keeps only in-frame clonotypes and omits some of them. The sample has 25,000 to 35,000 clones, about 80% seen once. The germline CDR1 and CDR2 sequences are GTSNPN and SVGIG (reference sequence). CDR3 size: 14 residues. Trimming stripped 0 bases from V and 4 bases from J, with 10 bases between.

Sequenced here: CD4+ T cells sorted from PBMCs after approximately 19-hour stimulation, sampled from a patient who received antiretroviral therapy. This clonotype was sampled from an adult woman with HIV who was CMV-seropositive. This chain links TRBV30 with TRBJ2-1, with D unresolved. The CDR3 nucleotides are TGTGCCTGGAGTGTCGGTAGGGCTTACAATGAGCAGTTCTTC. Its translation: CAWSVGRAYNEQFF.